This TCR beta chain was retrieved from a study of control samples from healthy donors and cancer patients. The table came from immunoSEQ multiplex PCR; TCRdb's copy has only in-frame clones and leaves some out. Among roughly 80,000 clones listed, about 88% were seen once. Between the trimmed V and J ends, which lost 2 bases and 9 bases, there was a span of 9 bases. The CDR3 consists of 13 residues. The germline CDR1 and CDR2 sequences are SGHKS and YYEKEE (reference sequence). The V and J genes are TRBV5-5 and TRBJ1-6; tentative D call: TRBD1 (6 bases). The specimen sequenced was blood. The clonotype comes from a woman in her forties or fifties in good health. The DNA of the CDR3 is TGTGCCAGCAGCTTAGAGGGGGTTTCACCCCTCCACTTT. This encodes CASSLEGVSPLHF.